This note documents a single TCR beta chain sequence. In this sample, this clonotype turned up many times. Its antigen remains undetermined. Per-nucleotide qualities are absent, and no much larger clonotype sits a single base away. This sample stems from a study of identical twins (dated by TCRdb to the mid-2010s). Describing the broader study: TCR alpha and beta repertoires from monozygotic twins, unrelated adults of various ages and cord blood were deep-sequenced to test whether fetal clonotypes persist. Replicate twin experiments were performed at different times using different library preparation protocols to rule out contamination. Here is what the overall study found, with its caveats: Because the same donors could not be followed over many years, the conclusions depended on cross-sectional statistical analysis. Out-of-frame TCR alpha sharing in monozygotic twins was systematically underestimated by recombination models, whereas sharing between unrelated individuals was in agreement with the recombination models. Out-of-frame TCR alpha sequences shared between twins showed an excess of low generation-probability sequences compared with coincidental sharing between unrelated individuals. Fewer insertions were carried by abundant cord blood beta clonotypes; a weaker similar trend was observed in young adult naive repertoires, while no such trend was observed in memory repertoires. Excess twin sharing in beta out-of-frame sequences was weaker because fewer shared sequences lowered the signal-to-noise ratio. Invariant T cells such as MAIT and iNKT could partly confound zero-insertion analyses, though diverse VJ usage argued against this for most clonotypes.

All donors were healthy Caucasians. Miltenyi CD45RO+ enrichment and human naive T-cell isolation kits were used to isolate memory (CD45RO+) and naive T cells from PBMC. The library was produced with 5' RACE. TCRdb shows the sequencer as Illumina HiSeq 2000. Template switching added a universal primer binding site, and the final cDNA carried a unique molecular identifier that allowed TCR cDNA molecules to be counted accurately. Specific primers in the conserved constant-segment region were used to synthesize first-strand cDNA for TCR alpha and beta chains. Each cDNA library was double barcoded, with a SMART-Mk sample barcode plus Illumina barcodes, to control for contamination. Two successive PCR steps introduced TruSeq adapter sequences along with Illumina sample barcodes. The TCR alpha and beta cDNA libraries were sequenced on the Illumina HiSeq platform using custom primers. Regarding the original processing steps: MiGEC processed the raw reads to extract unique molecular identifiers, while MiXCR was used to determine the CDR3 positions. For each individual, recombination models were inferred using an EM algorithm with the repgenHMM and IGoR tools. The analysis of shared clonotypes was done with the tcR package in R, with sharing normalized by the product of cloneset sizes. Out-of-frame nonproductive sequences were analyzed to study raw recombination free of thymic and clonal selection effects. TCRdb reanalyzed the raw reads on its own, using fastp at Q25 for trimming and MiXCR for clone calling, and kept in-frame beta chains. Each entry merges the rows of one CDR3 protein and shows their most common DNA and genes. The V and J calls here are based on TCRdb, not the publication. This sample lists over 200,000 distinct CDR3 sequences; roughly a tenth were detected once. Jointly, the top ten make up 8% to 10% of the sample.

V gives up 2 bases and J gives up 8 bases, and the segment between their germline ends measures 13 bases. The CDR3, from cysteine to phenylalanine, totals 13 residues. Just CDR3 DNA is preserved here, 39 bases in frame from base 1. Reading the germline V gene gives CDR1 SGHRS and CDR2 YFSETQ. Sequenced input: memory T cells sorted from blood. The cell subset or site label, read with the paper, signifies: CD45RO+ enriched T cells. The sequence links TRBV5-1 to TRBJ1-1; a confident D gene designation cannot be given. The origin of this receptor is a man in his forties or fifties in good health. Read as DNA, the sequence is TGCGCCAGCAGCTTTTCAAGGGTCCAGGAAGCTTTCTTT. It codes for CASSFSRVQEAFF.